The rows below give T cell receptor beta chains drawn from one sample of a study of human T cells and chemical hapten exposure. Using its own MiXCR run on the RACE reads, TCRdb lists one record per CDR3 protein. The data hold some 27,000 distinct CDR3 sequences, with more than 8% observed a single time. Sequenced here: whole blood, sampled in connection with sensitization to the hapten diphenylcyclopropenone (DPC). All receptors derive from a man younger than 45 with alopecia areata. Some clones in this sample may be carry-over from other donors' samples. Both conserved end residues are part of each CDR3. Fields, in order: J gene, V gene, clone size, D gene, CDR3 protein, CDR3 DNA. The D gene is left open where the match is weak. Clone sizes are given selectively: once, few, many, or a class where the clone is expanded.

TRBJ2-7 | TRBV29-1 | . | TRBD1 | CSVARGGGYEQYF | TGCAGCGTTGCACGAGGGGGCGGTTACGAGCAGTACTTC
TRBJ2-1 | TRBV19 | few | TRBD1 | CASSARQGMGNEQFF | TGTGCCAGTAGTGCCCGACAGGGGATGGGCAATGAGCAGTTCTTC
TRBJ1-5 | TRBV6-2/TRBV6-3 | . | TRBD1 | CASSRAGTAINQPQHF | TGTGCCAGCAGTCGCGCCGGGACAGCGATCAATCAGCCCCAGCATTTT
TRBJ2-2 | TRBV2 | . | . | CASSDWPAANTGELFF | TGTGCCAGCAGTGATTGGCCGGCAGCGAACACCGGGGAGCTGTTTTTT
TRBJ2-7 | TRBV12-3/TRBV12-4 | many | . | CASSLPPTGLSHEQYF | TGTGCCAGCAGTTTGCCCCCCACGGGTTTGTCCCACGAGCAGTACTTC
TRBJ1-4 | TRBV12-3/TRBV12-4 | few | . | CASSPGWSSPTNEKLFF | TGTGCCAGCTCCCCCGGATGGAGCAGTCCAACTAATGAAAAACTGTTTTTT
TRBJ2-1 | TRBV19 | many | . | CASSIFLVGAGDEQFF | TGTGCCAGTAGTATTTTTCTCGTCGGGGCAGGGGACGAGCAGTTCTTC
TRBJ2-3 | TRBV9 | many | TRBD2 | CASSGGTSGRAADTQYF | TGTGCCAGCAGCGGGGGGACTAGCGGGCGGGCGGCAGATACGCAGTATTTT
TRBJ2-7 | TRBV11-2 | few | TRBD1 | CASSFSTGGSYEQYF | TGTGCCAGCAGCTTCTCGACAGGGGGCTCCTACGAGCAGTACTTC
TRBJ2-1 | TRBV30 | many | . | CAWRGYNEQFF | TGTGCCTGGAGGGGGTACAATGAGCAGTTCTTC
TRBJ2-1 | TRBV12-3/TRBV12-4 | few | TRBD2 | CASSPTGTSGLYNEQFF | TGTGCCAGCAGTCCAACCGGGACTAGCGGCCTCTACAATGAGCAGTTCTTC
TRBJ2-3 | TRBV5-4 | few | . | CASSLVFATDTQYF | TGTGCCAGCAGCTTGGTTTTCGCGACAGATACGCAGTATTTT
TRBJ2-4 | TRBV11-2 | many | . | CASSLDLFSTGNIQYF | TGTGCCAGCAGCCTAGACCTATTCTCCACCGGTAACATTCAGTACTTC